This TCR beta chain is drawn from a study of Ad26.COV2.S vaccination and SARS-CoV-2 variants. Sample treatment: roughly 19 received Ad26.COV2.S at low or high dose, single or two shots; 5 received placebo; per-sample allocation not given. Sampling was performed 63 days after the first vaccine or placebo injection. V dropped 5 bases and J dropped 3 bases, with 13 bases sitting between them. The CDR3 spans 14 residues. Per the germline V gene, CDR1 is SEHNR and CDR2 is FQNEAQ (reference sequence). Method: immunoSEQ multiplex PCR; TCRdb's copy keeps in-frame clones and lacks some. The data contain 350,000 to 400,000 clones, less than 90% of them singletons. This clone was counted at least ten times.

The receptor's source is a person between 18 and 60 years old who received the Ad26.COV2.S COVID-19 vaccine or a placebo. Material: peripheral blood, obtained in a trial of Ad26.COV2.S vaccine versus placebo. This chain joins TRBV7-9 and TRBJ1-2; D call uncertain. As DNA, the CDR3 is TGTGCCAGCAGCGGACCGTTGCTAGACTATGGCTACACCTTC. The encoded protein is CASSGPLLDYGYTF.